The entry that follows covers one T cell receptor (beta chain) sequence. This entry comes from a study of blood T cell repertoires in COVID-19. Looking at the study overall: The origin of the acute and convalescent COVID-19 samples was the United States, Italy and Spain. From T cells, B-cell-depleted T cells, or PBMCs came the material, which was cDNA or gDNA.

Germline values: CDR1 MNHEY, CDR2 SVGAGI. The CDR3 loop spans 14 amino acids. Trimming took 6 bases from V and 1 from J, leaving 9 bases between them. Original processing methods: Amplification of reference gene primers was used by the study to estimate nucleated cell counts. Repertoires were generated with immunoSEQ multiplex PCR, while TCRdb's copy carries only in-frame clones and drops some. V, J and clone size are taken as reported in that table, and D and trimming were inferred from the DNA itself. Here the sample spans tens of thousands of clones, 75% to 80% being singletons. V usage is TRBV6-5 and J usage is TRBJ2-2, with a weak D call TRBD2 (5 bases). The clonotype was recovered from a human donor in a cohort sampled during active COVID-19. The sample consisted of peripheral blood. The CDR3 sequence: CASRLGGNTGELFF. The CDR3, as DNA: TGTGCCAGCAGACTAGGCGGGAACACCGGGGAGCTGTTTTTT.